This T cell receptor beta chain was sequenced during a study of T cells in Graves' hyperthyroidism and ophthalmopathy. Study-level results: A model built on 13 V-J features separated ophthalmopathy from stable hyperthyroidism.

Amplified TCR beta CDR3 regions came from RNA transcripts. When the TCR CDR3 underwent first-round RT-PCR, the HTBI primer set was used. TCRdb passed the multiplex PCR reads through MiXCR, listing each CDR3 protein once. The sample gives about 290,000 distinct CDR3 sequences, around 17% of which show up once; roughly a third is in the top ten. The table lists this clonotype with many counts. What it binds is unknown. The sequencing input was blood. This TCR was sampled from a man younger than 40 with Graves' hyperthyroidism.

The CDR3 DNA follows: TGTGCCAGCAGTTTCCGGGACAGGGAAGTTACTTTCTTT. Its translation is CASSFRDREVTFF. The rearrangement uses TRBV27 and TRBJ1-1; 9 nucleotides agree with TRBD1. V shed 3 bases, J shed 12 bases, and the junction held 8 bases outside the gene matches. Germline V gene lookup returns CDR1 MNHEY and CDR2 SMNVEV (reference sequence). The CDR3 totals 13 residues.